Shown below are 6 T cell receptor beta chains from a single sample sequenced in a study of blood T cell repertoires in COVID-19. TCRdb's table, derived via immunoSEQ multiplex PCR, lists solely in-frame clones and lacks some. The sample shows roughly 350,000 clones, around 86% of them seen only once. The sequencing input was peripheral blood. The receptors were gathered from a woman in her fifties or sixties with COVID-19, enrolled during active disease.

This rearrangement joins TRBV12-5 to TRBJ1-4; TRBD1 matches 7 bases. Germline V CDR1 and CDR2: LGHNT, FRNRAP. CDR3 length: 16 residues. Losses at the gene ends were 0 bases for V and 8 bases for J; bases not matched to a gene: 9. The CDR3 DNA sequence: TGTGCTAGTGGTTTGGTAGGGAACAGGGGACGGGAAAAACTGTTTTTT. This sequence encodes CASGLVGNRGREKLFF.

The chain has TRBV19 and TRBJ2-1; TRBD2 matches at 8 bases. In germline, CDR1 is LNHDA, CDR2 SQIVND (reference sequence). The V and J ends lost 9 bases and 0 bases, in that order; junction bases with no gene match: 7. The CDR3 has 15 amino acids. The CDR3 reads CASGMAGGSYNEQFF. The CDR3 DNA is TGTGCCAGCGGTATGGCGGGAGGCTCCTACAATGAGCAGTTCTTC.

The chain couples TRBV12-3 or TRBV12-4 to TRBJ2-7, with unresolved D. The CDR3 contains 13 residues. The V end was cut by 2 bases, the J end by 9 bases, with 14 bases between. CDR3 DNA: TGTGCCAGCAGTTTAAACTTCGAGGCCCGGCAGTACTTC. Amino acid sequence: CASSLNFEARQYF.

The genes are TRBV7-3 and TRBJ2-7; no clear D. Germline-derived CDR1 and CDR2 are SGHTA and FQGTGA. Trimming pared 1 base from V and 6 bases from J, leaving 13 bases between. The CDR3 extends over 14 amino acids. The CDR3 nucleotides are TGTGCCAGCAGCTTAAGGGCCGACGTTGGCGAGCAGTACTTC. This codes for CASSLRADVGEQYF.

This sequence joins TRBV4-1 and TRBJ2-1; 9 nucleotides match TRBD2. The CDR3 has 14 residues. The V segment lost 3 bases and the J segment 6 bases; nucleotides outside the gene matches: 3. Germline V gene data show CDR1 as MGHRA and CDR2 as YSYEKL. The CDR3 loop is CASSQREGGNEQFF. CDR3 sequence (DNA): TGCGCCAGCAGCCAGCGGGAGGGAGGCAATGAGCAGTTCTTC.

The V and J genes are TRBV9 and TRBJ2-1; 15 bases align to TRBD2. The germline V gene encodes CDR1 SGDLS and CDR2 YYNGEE. V lost 0 bases and J lost 9; bases outside the gene matches: 4. This CDR3 spans 16 amino acids. The CDR3 bases are TGTGCCAGCAGCGTAGCCCCGGGACTAGCGGGAGGTGAGCAGTTCTTC. The encoded protein is CASSVAPGLAGGEQFF.